The following is a T cell receptor beta chain sequence with its context. No antigen is known for it. The record originates from a study of T cell repertoires in ileal Crohn's disease. About the research overall: Patients had a median approximately 7.2-year disease duration, and less than 45% were active smokers.

TCRB immunosequencing input was roughly 500 nanograms of biopsy DNA per sample. Assay: immunoSEQ multiplex PCR; the TCRdb copy retains only in-frame clones and omits some. This sample has about 62,000 clones, with about 89% found just once. Study-level points and caveats: Mucosal expansions were suggested to be mainly CD8 T cells. Active smokers at surgery had more clonal expansions than non-smokers.

Sample time point: neoterminal ileum biopsy at postoperative endoscopy, about 6 months after surgery. Input material: ileal tissue. The sequence came from an adult with Crohn's disease.

The CDR3 spells CASSLGTANQPQHF. The CDR3 DNA reads as TGCGCCAGCAGCCTAGGGACTGCAAATCAGCCCCAGCATTTT. The chain employs TRBV5-1 and TRBJ1-5; TRBD1 might be the D (5 bases). Germline V gene data show CDR1 as SGHRS and CDR2 as YFSETQ. The CDR3 consists of 14 residues. V was trimmed by 4 bases and J by 4 bases, leaving 12 bases between them.